This T cell receptor beta chain was captured by sequencing in a study of shared clonotypes between healthy human individuals. Study as a whole: There were three CD4 naive, three CD4 memory, two CD8 naive and one CD8 memory plates per donor. Broader study findings: When compared with the clonotypes that were shared by all four sorted-subset donors, the non-shared clonotypes turned out to have lower generation probabilities.

Sorted-subset replicate PCRs used around 200 ng DNA, around 27,000 T cell genomes. Assay: immunoSEQ multiplex PCR; the TCRdb copy retains only in-frame clones and omits some. The sample consists of some 2,000,000 clones, 85% to 95% of them appearing once. For this clone: Its antigen remains unidentified.

Looked up from germline, CDR1 is SGHAT and CDR2 is FQNNGV. CDR3 length equals 14 residues. Between the trimmed V and J ends, which lost 1 base and 1 base, there was a span of 7 bases. The rearrangement uses TRBV11-2 and TRBJ1-1; D might be TRBD1 (5 bases). The sequence was collected from a man between 18 and 29 years old in good health. The sequencing input was naive CD4+ T cells sorted from blood. The subset denotes: CD45RA+ positively selected. CDR3 DNA sequence: TGTGCCAGCAGCTTAGCAACAGGGAACACTGAAGCTTTCTTT. As protein: CASSLATGNTEAFF. Together with reference TRBV11-2 and TRBJ1-1, the CDR3 gives the full variable domain: EAGVAQSPRYKIIEKRQSVAFWCNPISGHATLYWYQQILGQGPKLLIQFQNNGVVDDSQLPKDRFSAERLKGVDSTLKIQPAKLEDSAVYLCASSLATGNTEAFFGQGTRLTVV.